These 26 T cell receptor beta chains originate from one sample sequenced in a study of molecular identifiers for immune sequencing clone quantification (dated 2018 in TCRdb). Receptor amplification or capture employed PCR. The instrument given in TCRdb is NextSeq 500. TCRdb ran its own pipeline on the public reads, namely fastp trimming at Q25 and MiXCR clone calling, and kept in-frame beta chains. When rows share a CDR3 protein, they turn into one entry using the most common DNA and genes. A total of about 500,000 distinct CDR3 sequences appear in this sample, around 23% of them only once. 0.7% to 0.9% of the sample goes to the ten largest clones. The sample consisted of naive CD8+ T cells from blood, with Jurkat cell RNA spiked in. Read against the paper, the sample's cell subset or site label means: FACS-sorted CD8+CD4-CCR7+CD45RA+ naive T cells. The origin of the receptors is a human donor in good health. Some libraries in this study had Jurkat cell RNA spiked in.

This clonotype was found many times. The rearrangement links TRBV2 to TRBJ1-1; D not resolved. The CDR3 is 10 amino acids. Deletions cut 7 bases from V and 3 bases from J, with 3 bases between. Germline V gene data show CDR1 as SNHLY and CDR2 as FYNNEI. The CDR3 sequence is CASIHTEAFF. The CDR3 DNA reads TGTGCCAGCATCCACACTGAAGCTTTCTTT.

The table lists this clonotype with a few counts. The chain is built from TRBV30 and TRBJ1-1; D gene unclear. The length of the CDR3 is 10 residues. Germline loops: CDR1 GTSNPN, CDR2 SVGIG (reference sequence). Trimming took off 3 bases at V and 5 bases at J, with 4 bases between the two ends. CDR3 sequence reads: CAWRGTEAFF. The CDR3 DNA follows: TGTGCCTGGAGGGGTACTGAAGCTTTCTTT.

This clonotype was picked up one time. This chain uses TRBV27 with TRBJ2-5, with TRBD2 identical over 9 bases. The CDR3 contains 17 residues. V was pared by 5 bases and J by 1 base, with 11 bases of the junction left unmatched. Germline V gene data show CDR1 as MNHEY and CDR2 as SMNVEV (reference sequence). Written as DNA, the CDR3 is TGTGCCAGCAGTCCGATCGGGGCTAGCGGGGCCCAAGAGACCCAGTACTTC. Translating gives CASSPIGASGAQETQYF.

There are a few counts of this clonotype. V is TRBV7-9 and J is TRBJ2-3; no firm D call. The germline V gene has CDR1 SEHNR and CDR2 FQNEAQ (reference sequence). CDR3 length: 15 amino acids. V lost 1 base to trimming and J lost 4 bases, with 12 bases between them. CDR3 bases: TGTGCCAGCAGCTTAGTCGGGTTGAGTCCAGATACGCAGTATTTT. Its translation is CASSLVGLSPDTQYF.

This chain connects TRBV3-1 to TRBJ2-1, with D unclear. The germline V and J ends were trimmed by 3 bases and 4 bases, with 7 bases remaining between them. The germline gives CDR1 LGHDT, CDR2 YNNKEL (reference sequence). The CDR3 has 13 residues. The CDR3 region has the DNA TGTGCCAGCAGCCAGAAATCATACAATGAGCAGTTCTTC. Translated, it gives CASSQKSYNEQFF.

The chain links TRBV18 to TRBJ2-3; 9 positions match TRBD2. Germline CDR1 is KGHSH and CDR2 is LQKENI. The V segment lost 0 bases and the J segment 4 bases; nucleotides outside the gene matches: 5. The CDR3 spans 16 residues. CDR3 in DNA: TGTGCCAGCTCACCACCCTCTAGCGGGGTTCCAGATACGCAGTATTTT. Protein: CASSPPSSGVPDTQYF.

The chain links TRBV30 to TRBJ2-1; D is undetermined. There are 12 residues in the CDR3. Germline values: CDR1 GTSNPN, CDR2 SVGIG (reference sequence). V was cut by 4 bases and J by 7 bases, with 11 bases left in between. This CDR3 is CAWNAVLNEQFF. The CDR3 region has the DNA TGTGCCTGGAACGCGGTATTGAATGAGCAGTTCTTC.

The V gene is TRBV2, the J gene TRBJ1-5; D gene unclear. CDR3 length: 16 residues. V dropped 3 bases and J dropped 4 bases, with 16 bases sitting between them. Germline loops: CDR1 SNHLY, CDR2 FYNNEI. The CDR3 is CASSDPGDERNQPQHF. The DNA of the CDR3 is TGTGCCAGCAGTGATCCTGGAGACGAGAGGAATCAGCCCCAGCATTTT.

In its sample, this clonotype was seen many times. The chain couples TRBV24-1 to TRBJ2-1; D may be TRBD2 (6 bases). The CDR3 sequence is 13 residues long. CDR1 is KGHDR and CDR2 is SFDVKD in the germline V gene. The V and J ends lost 12 bases and 6 bases respectively, with 17 bases between them. The CDR3 protein is CAAGTPNPNEQFF. Here the CDR3 DNA reads TGTGCCGCCGGGACTCCGAATCCCAATGAGCAGTTCTTC.

This clonotype was counted at least ten times. The gene calls are TRBV5-4 and TRBJ1-4; tentatively, D is TRBD1 (6 bases). The germline V and J ends were trimmed by 2 bases and 7 bases, with 12 bases remaining between them. Germline CDR1 SGHNT, CDR2 YYREEE (reference sequence). The CDR3 has 14 residues. CDR3 amino acids: CASSLSQGSEKLFF. CDR3 nucleotide sequence: TGTGCCAGCAGCTTATCTCAGGGGAGTGAAAAACTGTTTTTT. The full variable domain, its missing parts supplied by reference TRBV5-4 and TRBJ1-4, is ETGVTQSPTHLIKTRGQQVTLRCSSQSGHNTVSWYQQALGQGPQFIFQYYREEENGRGNFPPRFSGLQFPNYSSELNVNALELDDSALYLCASSLSQGSEKLFFGSGTQLSVL.

The chain couples TRBV13 to TRBJ2-5; D remains ambiguous. CDR3 length: 13 residues. The V end was cut by 3 bases, the J end by 4 bases, with 9 bases between. Per germline, CDR1 PRHDT and CDR2 FYEKMQ (reference sequence). This CDR3 is CASSFWVAETQYF. The CDR3 bases are TGTGCCAGCAGCTTTTGGGTGGCAGAGACCCAGTACTTC.

This clonotype was seen more than once but under ten times. The chain links TRBV5-4 to TRBJ2-7; D unclear. V was shortened by 3 bases and J by 7 bases, with 11 bases between the two germline ends. CDR3 length equals 12 residues. Germline CDR1 and CDR2: SGHNT and YYREEE (reference sequence). CDR3 DNA: TGTGCCAGCAGCTGGGCCCGTGGGGAGCAGTACTTC. Translation: CASSWARGEQYF.

This clonotype came up a few times. The chain couples TRBV28 to TRBJ2-1; D is ambiguous. From germline, CDR1 is MDHEN and CDR2 SYDVKM. CDR3 length: 14 amino acids. The V end lost 3 bases, the J end lost 6 bases, and 12 bases lay between the germline ends. CDR3 protein: CASSFPEILNEQFF. For the CDR3, the DNA is TGTGCCAGCAGTTTCCCGGAGATCCTCAATGAGCAGTTCTTC.

Comments on this clonotype: Just one base apart from a much larger clone, this may be a read error. The CDR3 loop reads CATSKGPLNTEAFF. The CDR3 DNA reads as TGTGCCACCAGCAAGGGACCGCTGAACACTGAAGCTTTCTTT. This sequence joins TRBV15 and TRBJ1-1, with a tentative D call TRBD1 (5 bases). Between the trimmed V and J ends, which lost 4 bases and 0 bases, there was a span of 9 bases. Germline V CDR1 and CDR2: LNHNV, YYDKDF (reference sequence). The CDR3 length is 14 residues.

Turning to this clonotype: Possible read error: a much larger clone is one base away. J is TRBJ2-5 and V is TRBV12-3 or TRBV12-4; D is undetermined. CDR3 size: 13 residues. The DNA of the CDR3 is TGTGCCAGCAGTTTGGGTCATAAAGAGACCAAGTACTTC. It encodes CASSLGHKETKYF.

On this clonotype: A much larger clone differs from this one at a single base, so this may be a read error. The V call is TRBV7-9, the J call TRBJ2-7; D unresolved. There are 14 residues in the CDR3. V gave up 5 bases and J gave up 3 bases, with 14 bases separating them. Germline loops: CDR1 SEHNR, CDR2 FQNEAQ (reference sequence). The chain's CDR3 is CASSAPGRVYEQYF. The CDR3 DNA sequence: TGTGCCAGCAGCGCCCCAGGCAGAGTCTACGAGCAGTACTTC.

This clonotype was observed many times. J is TRBJ1-2 and V is TRBV12-5; no clear D gene. There are 13 residues in the CDR3. Germline loops: CDR1 LGHNT, CDR2 FRNRAP. V shed 3 bases and J shed 0 bases, with 5 bases lying between them. The DNA for the CDR3 is TGTGCTAGTGGTTTTGAGCCTAACTATGGCTACACCTTC. Protein sequence: CASGFEPNYGYTF. Complete variable domain (other parts from reference TRBV12-5 and TRBJ1-2): DARVTQTPRHKVTEMGQEVTMRCQPILGHNTVFWYRQTMMQGLELLAYFRNRAPLDDSGMPKDRFSAEMPDATLATLKIQPSEPRDSAVYFCASGFEPNYGYTFGSGTRLTVV.

The chain has TRBV24-1 and TRBJ2-1; tentatively, D is TRBD1 or TRBD2 (7 bases each). Germline CDR1 is KGHDR and CDR2 is SFDVKD. V dropped 8 bases and J dropped 8 bases, with 15 bases sitting between them. The length of the CDR3 is 13 residues. The CDR3 nucleotides read TGTGCCACCACGCCAGGGGGGGAAGATGAGCAGTTCTTC. Translated: CATTPGGEDEQFF.

V and J are TRBV30 and TRBJ1-2; maybe TRBD1 (5 bases). Trimming removed 2 bases at V and 6 bases at J, with 13 bases between. The CDR3 extends over 13 amino acids. Germline CDR1 and CDR2: GTSNPN and SVGIG (reference sequence). For the CDR3, the DNA is TGTGCCTGGAGTATTCAGGGAGGGGATGGCTACACCTTC. This codes for CAWSIQGGDGYTF.

The V call is TRBV9, the J call TRBJ2-3; 9 positions agree with TRBD1. The germline CDR1 and CDR2 sequences are SGDLS and YYNGEE. CDR3 length equals 15 residues. V shed 0 bases and J 6 bases; nucleotides not matched to a gene: 5. CDR3 DNA sequence: TGTGCCAGCAGCGTAGATGGTGGGACAGGGGATACGCAGTATTTT. Protein sequence: CASSVDGGTGDTQYF.

The rearrangement links TRBV11-2 to TRBJ1-1; D uncertain. V dropped 6 bases and J dropped 6 bases, with 17 bases sitting between them. In germline, CDR1 is SGHAT, CDR2 FQNNGV. The CDR3 sequence is 14 residues long. The CDR3 DNA sequence: TGTGCCAGCAGGCAAATCGGCGGGGAATCTGAAGCTTTCTTT. This sequence encodes CASRQIGGESEAFF.

Notes on this clonotype: This may come from a read error, since a much larger clone is one base off. V and J are TRBV30 and TRBJ2-3; no clear D gene. Germline V lookup: CDR1 GTSNPN, CDR2 SVGIG (reference sequence). The CDR3 length is 12 residues. The CDR3 is CAWSVLPDMQYF. In DNA, the CDR3 is TGTGCCTGGAGTGTACTCCCAGATATGCAGTATTTT.

This clonotype was detected ten times or more. The chain employs TRBV7-9 and TRBJ2-7, with D possibly TRBD1 on 7 matching bases. This CDR3 region has 15 residues. Trimming took off 4 bases at V and 5 bases at J, with 18 bases between the two ends. The germline V gene encodes CDR1 SEHNR and CDR2 FQNEAQ (reference sequence). The chain's CDR3 is CASSSDRDRGDEQYF. The CDR3 bases are TGTGCCAGCAGCTCCGACAGGGACCGCGGGGACGAGCAGTACTTC.

This clonotype was observed a handful of times. The V gene is TRBV6-5, the J gene TRBJ1-2; weak D call: TRBD1 (5 bases). The CDR3 has 15 residues. The germline V and J ends were trimmed by 4 bases and 2 bases, with 14 bases remaining between them. Germline loops: CDR1 MNHEY, CDR2 SVGAGI. This CDR3 is CASSLTALSNYGYTF. In DNA form, the CDR3 reads TGTGCCAGCAGTTTGACAGCGTTATCGAACTATGGCTACACCTTC.

As concerns this clonotype: Given a much more abundant clone one base away, this may be a read error. This is likely a read error, given that the CDR3 carries no conserved phenylalanine or tryptophan at its end. J is TRBJ2-7 and V is TRBV27; 8 bases are shared with TRBD1. The CDR3 spans 14 residues. The ends lost 5 bases at V and 4 bases at J; junction bases unmatched: 7. Per the germline V gene, CDR1 is MNHEY and CDR2 is SMNVEV (reference sequence). CDR3: CASSVRDRMYEQYL. DNA of the CDR3: TGTGCCAGCAGTGTCCGGGACAGGATGTACGAGCAGTACCTC.

This clonotype was observed a handful of times. The chain is built from TRBV28 and TRBJ1-1; D gene unclear. This CDR3 is built from 15 residues. Germline CDR1 reads MDHEN; CDR2 reads SYDVKM. The germline V and J ends were trimmed by 5 bases and 3 bases, with 16 bases remaining between them. The CDR3 spells CASSTGPPLDTEAFF. The CDR3 DNA reads as TGTGCCAGCAGTACGGGCCCCCCGCTCGACACTGAAGCTTTCTTT.